A selection of T cell receptor beta chains follows, all from one sample in a study of T-cell memory formation after mild COVID-19. One entry per CDR3 protein results from TCRdb running MiXCR on the 5' RACE reads. The table shows around 340,000 distinct CDR3 sequences, with about 21% occurring only once. Sequenced material: PBMCs or a T cell subset sorted from them (not recorded which). The receptors were sampled from an adult woman who had mild COVID-19 (a few samples of this study predate the infection). Cell type and time point are not known. Each CDR3 is given with its conserved first and last residue. The D gene is left open where the match is weak. Clone size is stated in some rows and not others, as once, few, many or a class when expanded.

CDR3 DNA: TGCGCCAGCAGCCGAGAGGGACTAGCGGGGATAAATGAGCAGTTCTTC; CDR3 protein: CASSREGLAGINEQFF; J gene: TRBJ2-1; V gene: TRBV4-1; D gene: TRBD2; clone size: .
CDR3 DNA: TGTGCCACCAGTGTAGGGGAGACCCAGTACTTC; CDR3 protein: CATSVGETQYF; J gene: TRBJ2-5; V gene: TRBV24-1; D gene: .; clone size: .
CDR3 DNA: TGTGCCAGCAGTTACGGGACACAGAATTCACCCCTCCACTTT; CDR3 protein: CASSYGTQNSPLHF; J gene: TRBJ1-6; V gene: TRBV6-5; D gene: .; clone size: few
CDR3 DNA: TGTGCCAGCGTCAAAGAATTGAACACTGAAGCTTTCTTT; CDR3 protein: CASVKELNTEAFF; J gene: TRBJ1-1; V gene: TRBV6-1; D gene: .; clone size: .
CDR3 DNA: TGTGCCAGCAGCCGGATCCAGGGGGAGACCTACGAGCAGTACTTC; CDR3 protein: CASSRIQGETYEQYF; J gene: TRBJ2-7; V gene: TRBV11-2; D gene: TRBD1; clone size: few
CDR3 DNA: TGTGCCAGCAGCGTAGAGGGAGGCAATTCACCCCTCCACTTT; CDR3 protein: CASSVEGGNSPLHF; J gene: TRBJ1-6; V gene: TRBV9; D gene: .; clone size: .
CDR3 DNA: TGCGCCAGCAGCTTGGGAGACAGAAATCAGCCCCAGCATTTT; CDR3 protein: CASSLGDRNQPQHF; J gene: TRBJ1-5; V gene: TRBV5-1; D gene: .; clone size: many
CDR3 DNA: TGTGCCAGCAGCCAAGATTTATGGGTCAATAGGGGGCTATCGGAGGCTGAAGCTTTCTTT; CDR3 protein: CASSQDLWVNRGLSEAEAFF; J gene: TRBJ1-1; V gene: TRBV3-1; D gene: TRBD1; clone size: few
CDR3 DNA: TGTGCCAGCAGCTTTCAGGCGAACACCGGGGAGCTGTTTTTT; CDR3 protein: CASSFQANTGELFF; J gene: TRBJ2-2; V gene: TRBV7-9; D gene: .; clone size: few
CDR3 DNA: TGTGCCAGCAGTTACGACGGGAGGGCCTACGAGCAGTACTTC; CDR3 protein: CASSYDGRAYEQYF; J gene: TRBJ2-7; V gene: TRBV6-2/TRBV6-3; D gene: TRBD2; clone size: few
CDR3 DNA: TGTGCCAGCAGCTTACTCCAGCGGGAGGCCACCGGGGAGCTGTTTTTT; CDR3 protein: CASSLLQREATGELFF; J gene: TRBJ2-2; V gene: TRBV7-3; D gene: TRBD2; clone size: few
CDR3 DNA: TGTGCCAGCAGCTTGGATACCTTAACTGGAAACACCATATATTTT; CDR3 protein: CASSLDTLTGNTIYF; J gene: TRBJ1-3; V gene: TRBV5-5; D gene: .; clone size: few
CDR3 DNA: TGTGCCACCAGCAGCAGGGTAAACACTGAAGCTTTCTTT; CDR3 protein: CATSSRVNTEAFF; J gene: TRBJ1-1; V gene: TRBV15; D gene: .; clone size: few
CDR3 DNA: TGTGCCAGCAGTTACTCGTCCGGAGGTCCTGGCTACACCTTC; CDR3 protein: CASSYSSGGPGYTF; J gene: TRBJ1-2; V gene: TRBV6-6; D gene: .; clone size: .
CDR3 DNA: TGCGCCAGCAGCTTTGGACAGTCTGAAAAACTGTTTTTT; CDR3 protein: CASSFGQSEKLFF; J gene: TRBJ1-4; V gene: TRBV5-1; D gene: .; clone size: .
CDR3 DNA: TGTGCCAGCAGCACATACAGGGATTGGGGTACGCAGTATTTT; CDR3 protein: CASSTYRDWGTQYF; J gene: TRBJ2-3; V gene: TRBV7-9; D gene: .; clone size: few
CDR3 DNA: TGTGCCAGCAGCGCCCTCGGATGGGGCGAGAACTATGGCTACACCTTC; CDR3 protein: CASSALGWGENYGYTF; J gene: TRBJ1-2; V gene: TRBV7-9; D gene: .; clone size: .
CDR3 DNA: TGTGCCAGCAGTGTAGGGACAGGGGGTAACTATGGCTACACCTTC; CDR3 protein: CASSVGTGGNYGYTF; J gene: TRBJ1-2; V gene: TRBV12-3/TRBV12-4; D gene: TRBD1; clone size: .
CDR3 DNA: TGTGCCAGCAGCTTAGGACGGGGGAGGCGGGATACGCAGTATTTT; CDR3 protein: CASSLGRGRRDTQYF; J gene: TRBJ2-3; V gene: TRBV7-6; D gene: .; clone size: .
CDR3 DNA: TGCGCCAGCAGCTTGGCCTTATGGGAGGACGGCGGGTGGAATGAGCAGTTCTTC; CDR3 protein: CASSLALWEDGGWNEQFF; J gene: TRBJ2-1; V gene: TRBV5-1; D gene: .; clone size: .